Below are 3 T cell receptor beta chains sequenced from a single sample in a study of OX40 agonist ivuxolimab in advanced cancers. Produced via immunoSEQ multiplex PCR; TCRdb's table is partial and in-frame only. The table has 30,000 to 45,000 clones, 82% seen once. The specimen was CD4+ or CD8+ T cells sorted from blood, collected in a trial of the OX40 agonist ivuxolimab. Receptors originate from an adult with an advanced solid tumor such as melanoma, head and neck, liver or kidney cancer.

The J gene is TRBJ2-1, the V gene TRBV19; D possibly corresponds to TRBD2 (6 bases). V lost 0 bases and J 4 bases, leaving 7 bases between the germline ends. CDR1 is LNHDA, CDR2 SQIVND, per germline (reference sequence). This CDR3 has 14 amino acids. The CDR3 loop reads CASSIERGYNEQFF. The CDR3 nucleotides are TGTGCCAGTAGTATAGAGCGGGGATACAATGAGCAGTTCTTC.

The table lists this clone with a count of one. The V call is TRBV27, the J call TRBJ2-5; D is undetermined. Looked up from germline, CDR1 is MNHEY and CDR2 is SMNVEV (reference sequence). The germline V and J ends were trimmed by 2 bases and 7 bases, with 8 bases remaining between them. This CDR3 has 12 amino acids. The CDR3 loop reads CASSLREGTQYF. The DNA of the CDR3 is TGTGCCAGCAGTTTACGAGAAGGGACCCAGTACTTC.

Here the CDR3 reads CASSPTGTLNYEQYF. DNA for the CDR3: TGTGCCAGCAGTCCAACCGGGACACTCAACTACGAGCAGTACTTC. This rearrangement joins TRBV28 to TRBJ2-7; possible D gene TRBD1, 6 bases. In germline, CDR1 is MDHEN, CDR2 SYDVKM. The CDR3 covers 15 residues. V lost 5 bases and J 3 bases, leaving 17 bases between the germline ends.